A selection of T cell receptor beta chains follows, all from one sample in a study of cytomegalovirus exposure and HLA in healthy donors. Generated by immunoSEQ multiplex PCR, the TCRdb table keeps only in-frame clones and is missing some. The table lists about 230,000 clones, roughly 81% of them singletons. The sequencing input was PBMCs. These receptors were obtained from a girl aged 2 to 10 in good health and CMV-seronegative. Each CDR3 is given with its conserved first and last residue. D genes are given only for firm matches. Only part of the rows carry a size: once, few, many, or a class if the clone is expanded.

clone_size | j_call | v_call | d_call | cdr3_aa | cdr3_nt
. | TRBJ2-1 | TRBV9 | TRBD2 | CASSPPRSGNWYNEQFF | TGTGCCAGCAGCCCCCCCCGAAGCGGGAATTGGTACAATGAGCAGTTCTTC
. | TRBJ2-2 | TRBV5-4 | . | CASGRETGELFF | TGTGCCAGCGGAAGGGAGACCGGGGAGCTGTTTTTT
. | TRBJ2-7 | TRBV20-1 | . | CSAGSYEQYF | TGCAGTGCCGGGTCCTACGAGCAGTACTTC
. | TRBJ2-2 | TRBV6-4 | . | CASSGSGTTLNTGELFF | TGTGCCAGCAGTGGGAGCGGGACAACCCTTAACACCGGGGAGCTGTTTTTT
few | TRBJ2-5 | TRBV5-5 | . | CASSRAAPDGETQYF | TGTGCCAGCAGCCGAGCGGCACCAGATGGAGAGACCCAGTACTTC
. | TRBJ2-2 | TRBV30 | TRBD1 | CAWSASDRVPNTGELFF | TGTGCCTGGAGTGCCTCCGACAGGGTTCCTAACACCGGGGAGCTGTTTTTT
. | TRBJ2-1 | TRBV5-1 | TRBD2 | CASEPGGIGYNEQFF | TGCGCCAGCGAGCCCGGGGGGATTGGGTACAATGAGCAGTTCTTC
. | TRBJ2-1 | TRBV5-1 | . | CASSWGGTSSYNEQFF | TGCGCCAGCAGCTGGGGAGGCACCAGCTCCTACAATGAGCAGTTCTTC
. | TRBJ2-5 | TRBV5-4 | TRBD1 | CASSPDLRQGRETQYF | TGTGCCAGCAGCCCAGATCTCCGACAGGGGAGAGAGACCCAGTACTTC
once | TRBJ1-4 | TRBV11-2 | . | CASSLDSPATNEKLFF | TGTGCCAGCAGCTTAGATTCTCCTGCAACTAATGAAAAACTGTTTTTT
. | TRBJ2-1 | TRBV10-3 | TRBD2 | CAISDKGLAGDGGYNEQFF | TGTGCCATCAGTGACAAGGGACTAGCGGGAGATGGGGGCTACAATGAGCAGTTCTTC
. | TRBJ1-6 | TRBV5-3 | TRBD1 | CARSLYRGSNSPLHF | TGTGCCAGAAGCTTGTACAGGGGGAGTAATTCACCCCTCCACTTT
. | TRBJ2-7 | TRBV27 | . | CASSNHLGGGRYEQYF | TGTGCCAGCAGTAACCACCTGGGGGGGGGCCGGTACGAGCAGTACTTC
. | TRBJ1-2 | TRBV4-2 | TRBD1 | CASSQAGGGQGSYGYTF | TGTGCCAGCAGCCAAGCGGGAGGGGGCCAGGGGAGCTATGGCTACACCTTC
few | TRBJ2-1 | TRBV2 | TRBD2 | CASSEALGRGGFSYNEQFF | TGTGCCAGCAGTGAAGCGCTCGGACGGGGGGGGTTCTCCTACAATGAGCAGTTCTTC
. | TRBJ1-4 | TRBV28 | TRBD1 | CASNKPGQGGEKLFF | TGTGCCAGCAACAAACCGGGACAGGGGGGTGAAAAACTGTTTTTT
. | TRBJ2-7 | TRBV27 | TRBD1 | CASSKRQGSYEQYF | TGTGCCAGCAGTAAGCGACAGGGGTCCTACGAGCAGTACTTC
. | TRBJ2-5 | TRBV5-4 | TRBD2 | CASSLVPSGGQETQYF | TGTGCCAGCAGCTTGGTCCCCAGCGGGGGCCAAGAGACCCAGTACTTC
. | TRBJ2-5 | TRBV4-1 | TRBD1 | CASSQEGDSFKTQYF | TGCGCCAGCAGCCAAGAAGGGGACAGCTTCAAGACCCAGTACTTC
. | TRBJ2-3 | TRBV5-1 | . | CASSLGGPNTDTQYF | TGCGCCAGCAGCTTGGGGGGGCCCAACACAGATACGCAGTATTTT
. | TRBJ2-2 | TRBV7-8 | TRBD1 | CASSPEQGSPYTGELFF | TGTGCCAGCAGCCCGGAACAGGGGTCCCCCTACACCGGGGAGCTGTTTTTT
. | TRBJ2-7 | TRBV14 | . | CASSRQVSYEQYF | TGTGCCAGCAGCCGGCAGGTTTCCTACGAGCAGTACTTC
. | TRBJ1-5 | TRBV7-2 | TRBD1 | CASSLVGQVVNQPQHF | TGTGCCAGCAGCTTAGTAGGACAGGTTGTTAATCAGCCCCAGCATTTT
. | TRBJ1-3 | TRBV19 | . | CASSVGSGNTIYF | TGTGCCAGTAGTGTCGGCTCTGGAAACACCATATATTTT
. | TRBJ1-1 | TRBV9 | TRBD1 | CASSLLLGQGSAEAFF | TGTGCCAGCAGCTTACTATTAGGACAGGGCTCCGCTGAAGCTTTCTTT
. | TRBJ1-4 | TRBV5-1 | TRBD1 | CASSPQGGSEKLFF | TGCGCCAGCAGCCCACAGGGGGGAAGTGAAAAACTGTTTTTT
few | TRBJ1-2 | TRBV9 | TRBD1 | CASSGPGGGYGYTF | TGTGCCAGCAGCGGACCAGGGGGAGGCTATGGCTACACCTTC
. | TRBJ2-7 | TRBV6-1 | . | CAIFFKQKAAYEQYF | TGTGCCATTTTTTTCAAGCAGAAGGCGGCATACGAGCAGTACTTC
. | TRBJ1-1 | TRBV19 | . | CASSISSNTEAFF | TGTGCCAGTAGTATTTCCTCGAACACTGAAGCTTTCTTT
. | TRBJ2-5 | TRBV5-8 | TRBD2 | CASSFSGTSAFETQYF | TGTGCCAGCAGCTTTTCAGGGACTAGCGCTTTCGAGACCCAGTACTTC
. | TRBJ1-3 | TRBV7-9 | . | CASDQGAGNTIYF | TGTGCCAGCGACCAAGGAGCTGGAAACACCATATATTTT
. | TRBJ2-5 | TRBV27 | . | CASSLRGAEETQYF | TGTGCCAGCAGTTTAAGGGGCGCCGAAGAGACCCAGTACTTC
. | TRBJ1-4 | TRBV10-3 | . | CATGGDLNEKLFF | TGTGCCACGGGGGGGGACCTTAATGAAAAACTGTTTTTT